This T cell receptor (beta chain) was sequenced for a study of cytomegalovirus exposure and HLA in healthy donors. Study details: Approximately 77 million unique TCRs from HLA-typed donors were held in an early release of data. Within the Caucasian-associated ancestry cluster were roughly 81% of the roughly 360 genotyped donors.

Primers: 60 Vbeta forward and 13 Jbeta reverse. Sequencing was performed with immunoSEQ multiplex PCR; in TCRdb, only in-frame clones are kept and a portion is missing. The sample has around 150,000 clones; around four fifths are singletons. Sequencing was carried out using PBMCs. The receptor was isolated from a man aged 45-65 years in good health and CMV-seropositive.

CDR3 bases: TGTGCCAGCAGTTCGTCTAGGGGGGGAATATTGTTTGGCTACACCTTC. Translating it yields CASSSSRGGILFGYTF. The rearrangement links TRBV28 to TRBJ1-2; TRBD1 is a possible D gene (6 bases). The CDR3 extends over 16 amino acids. Per the germline V gene, CDR1 is MDHEN and CDR2 is SYDVKM. The germline V and J ends were trimmed by 4 bases and 7 bases, with 22 bases remaining between them.